Listed here is a single TCR beta chain. The specificity of this receptor is unknown. Nothing much larger sits one base from this clone, and base qualities are not available. Ends trimmed: V by 8 bases, J by 9 bases; bases unmatched to a gene: 4. Including cysteine and phenylalanine, the CDR3 has 11 amino acids. Only the CDR3 DNA is retained, 33 bases long and in frame from the first base. The germline V gene (reference sequence) yields LNHNV for CDR1 and YYDKDF for CDR2. Using the deep immunoSEQ assay, multiplex PCR amplified TCR CDR3 regions from genomic DNA. Extracted genomic DNA from each cell subset was distributed evenly across all wells of several immunoSEQ 96-well plates, and each plate was treated as a replicate. For sorted subsets, each replicate PCR was loaded with around 220 ng genomic DNA, equivalent to 30,000 or so T cell genomes. Purified libraries were measured with a Qubit 3.0 fluorometer, size-checked on a Bioanalyzer 2100, and measured again with the KAPA Library Quantification kit. Every immunoSEQ 96-well plate was sequenced on a separate single-read 150-cycle Illumina NextSeq 550 flow cell. From the authors' description of their analysis: Because only junctional sequences without quality scores were contained in the immunoSEQ output, filtering matching that applied to full-length reads could not be performed. Sequences were annotated with PyIR, a Python wrapper for IgBLAST v1.9, using IMGT germline references to assign V/J genes and CDR3. Reads with weak V/J assignments (E-value above 1e-6), missing CDR3, stop codons, out-of-frame junctions, or ambiguous translated residues were removed. V3J clonotypes were defined as sequences sharing an identical inferred V gene, J gene, and CDR3 amino acid sequence. To compute the percentage overlap between repertoires, the number of shared unique clonotypes was divided by the size of the smaller repertoire. Three approaches were used to assess repertoire richness: RTK rarefaction, the Chao1 estimator, and Recon v2.1 estimates of unobserved clonotypes. OLGA was used to compute generation probabilities for all TCRbeta clonotypes that the gDNA method yielded from several donors. TCRdb's version of the immuneACCESS table is confined to in-frame rearrangements and falls short of the full clone set. An unresolved V gene accounts for under half of the shortfall where checked; the remainder is of unknown origin. V and J calls and clone size are as listed in that table; D and trimming were resolved from the DNA. The sample contains about 2.1 million clones, approximately 92% of them found a single time. Together, the top ten hold more than 1.5% of the sample.

CD8 naive samples were CD45RO-negative cells positively selected for CCR7, giving a CD45RA+CCR7+ population that excluded TemRA cells. Healthy HIV-negative adults with no recently reported acute infections or vaccinations were included as donors. Every donor was a Caucasian adult living in Nashville, Tennessee, USA. Blood was collected by leukapheresis, and PBMCs were isolated by Ficoll-Histopaque density gradient centrifugation and then cryopreserved in liquid nitrogen vapor phase. Analytical flow cytometry was used to check the purity and quantity of each magnetically sorted T cell population. Each sorted fraction had its genomic DNA isolated and then quantified by UV absorbance on a Nanodrop 2000c. The entry originates in a study of shared clonotypes between healthy human individuals (dated by TCRdb to between 2020 and 2021). Regarding the complete study: The cohort comprised a couple of women and a few men aged 18 to 49 years. Blood TCR repertoires of a handful of healthy adults were deeply sequenced to estimate repertoire size and the extent of clonotype sharing between individuals. Per donor, leukapheresis produced somewhere between about 0.8 and 9 billion PBMCs. To increase sequencing depth and limit assay-specific biases, different laboratories used diverse techniques to prepare libraries and sequence TCR repertoires. Per donor, three plates each were used for CD4 naive and CD4 memory, two for CD8 naive, and one for CD8 memory.

The full study reports these points: The small number of donors limited the genetic and exposure-history diversity represented. Even with the large sequencing depth, rarefaction of the sorted-subset datasets indicated that sequencing was incomplete. Sampling was restricted to blood, and TCR repertoires in tissues likely differ from the TCR repertoires found in blood. Naive subsets generally had larger estimated clonotype richness than memory subsets did. Compared with non-shared clonotypes, clonotypes shared by all four sorted-subset donors had higher generation probabilities. Pairwise subsampling indicated that sequencing depth was expected to affect the degree of clonotype sharing among donors. Sharing across a few donors was observed for around 5% of naive CD4, about 3.2% of naive CD8, over 2% of memory CD4, and roughly 0.43% of memory CD8 clonotypes.

The clonotype comes from a man aged 18 to 35 in good health. Some clones in this sample may be carry-over from other donors' samples. Sequences were obtained from naive CD8+ T cells from PBMCs. Reading the label with the study, this specimen's cell subset or site is: CD45RA+CCR7+. The sequence is built from TRBV15 and TRBJ2-1, with 7 bases aligning to TRBD1. The CDR3 sequence is CATQGVSEQFF. The DNA reads as follows: TGTGCCACCCAGGGGGTGAGTGAGCAGTTCTTC. The variable domain in full, with residues beyond the CDR3 obtained from the reference TRBV15 and TRBJ2-1 genes, is DAMVIQNPRYQVTQFGKPVTLSCSQTLNHNVMYWYQQKSSQAPKLLFHYYDKDFNNEADTPDNFQSRRPNTSFCFLDIRSPGLGDTAMYLCATQGVSEQFFGPGTRLTVL.